Below, 28 T cell receptor beta chains from the same sample are listed, as sequenced in a study of blood T cell repertoires in COVID-19. Libraries were prepared by immunoSEQ multiplex PCR; TCRdb keeps only in-frame clonotypes and omits some of them. Altogether over 150,000 clones are present, around 84% being singletons, with the ten largest covering approximately 7%. Sequencing was done on a sample of peripheral blood. These receptors all come from a man aged 45-65 years with active or convalescent COVID-19.

The chain links TRBV5-6 to TRBJ2-5, with 9 nucleotides matching TRBD2. V shed 4 bases and J 5 bases; nucleotides not matched to a gene: 9. This CDR3 contains 15 residues. CDR1 is SGHDT and CDR2 is YYEEEE in the germline V gene. The CDR3 loop reads CASSHGTSKGETQYF. The CDR3, as DNA: TGTGCCAGCAGCCATGGGACTAGCAAAGGGGAGACCCAGTACTTC.

The chain employs TRBV4-1 and TRBJ1-1; D ambiguous. The V gene's germline CDR1 is MGHRA and CDR2 YSYEKL. CDR3 length: 16 amino acids. Between the trimmed V and J ends, which lost 0 bases and 4 bases, there was a span of 15 bases. The CDR3 loop is CASSQDTDRRGTEAFF. Here the CDR3 DNA reads TGCGCCAGCAGCCAAGATACCGATAGACGAGGCACTGAAGCTTTCTTT.

The chain employs TRBV6-5 and TRBJ2-7; 9 bases match TRBD2. The CDR3 loop spans 15 amino acids. Germline CDR1 MNHEY, CDR2 SVGAGI. After removal of 2 bases from V and 4 bases from J, the junction contained 6 bases not matched to a gene. The DNA for the CDR3 is TGTGCCAGCAGTTACATGTCTAGCGGGGAGTACGAGCAGTACTTC. It translates to CASSYMSSGEYEQYF.

The chain has TRBV3-1 (or the pseudogene TRBV3-2) and TRBJ1-2, with D possibly being TRBD1 (6 bases). The length of the CDR3 is 15 residues. Germline CDR1 is LGHDT and CDR2 is YNNKEL (reference sequence). Trimming stripped 0 bases from V and 8 bases from J, with 16 bases between. The CDR3 coding sequence is TGTGCCAGCAGCCAAGAAGGGGGGGATTGGGAAGGCTACACCTTC. Translated: CASSQEGGDWEGYTF.

The chain links TRBV15 to TRBJ1-5; 9 positions agree with TRBD1. The germline CDR1 and CDR2 sequences are LNHNV and YYDKDF (reference sequence). With 0 bases clipped from V and 6 bases from J, the junction kept 6 bases outside the gene matches. The CDR3 totals 16 residues. The CDR3 region has the DNA TGTGCCACCAGCAGAGACCTGACAGGGGGAGCTCAGCCCCAGCATTTT. The encoded protein is CATSRDLTGGAQPQHF.

The rearrangement joins TRBV4-1 to TRBJ1-1; TRBD1 matches 7 bases. V trimming: 3 bases; J trimming: 4 bases; junction bases outside the gene matches: 14. The CDR3 spans 17 residues. Germline values: CDR1 MGHRA, CDR2 YSYEKL. CDR3 region: CASSQRPRQGSGTEAFF. The CDR3 region has the DNA TGCGCCAGCAGCCAGCGCCCCCGACAGGGTTCGGGCACTGAAGCTTTCTTT.

This clone showed up just a few times. V is TRBV4-2 and J is TRBJ2-3, with D tentatively TRBD1 (7 bases). Trimming shortened V by 4 bases and J by 1 base, and 15 bases separated the two germline ends. Per the germline V gene, CDR1 is LGHNA and CDR2 is YNFKEQ. This CDR3 region has 16 residues. The CDR3 sequence is CASSLYRGGGTDTQYF. The CDR3 DNA sequence: TGTGCCAGCAGCCTCTACAGGGGCGGGGGCACAGATACGCAGTATTTT.

This sequence joins TRBV29-1 and TRBJ1-2, with TRBD1 identical over 7 bases. V was clipped by 6 bases and J by 2 bases; unmatched bases: 9. CDR1 is SQVTM and CDR2 is ANQGSEA in the germline V gene. CDR3 length equals 14 residues. CDR3 nucleotides: TGCAGCGTGTCCGGGACAGCCTTAAACTATGGCTACACCTTC. Translation: CSVSGTALNYGYTF.

The sample holds a few counts of this clone. The genes are TRBV5-5 and TRBJ1-1, with D possibly being TRBD1 (6 bases). The CDR3 runs to 16 residues. V was cut by 2 bases and J by 1 base, with 15 bases left in between. Germline CDR1 and CDR2: SGHKS and YYEKEE (reference sequence). The CDR3 loop is CASSFQGRWRNTEAFF. CDR3 DNA: TGTGCCAGCAGCTTCCAGGGGCGCTGGCGGAACACTGAAGCTTTCTTT.

The chain uses TRBV27 and TRBJ2-3, with TRBD2 matching 10 bases. The CDR3 consists of 15 residues. Germline V CDR1 and CDR2: MNHEY, SMNVEV (reference sequence). The ends lost 2 bases at V and 6 bases at J; junction bases unmatched: 5. The CDR3 sequence: CASSLRPSGSDTQYF. Here the CDR3 DNA reads TGTGCCAGCAGTTTAAGGCCTAGCGGGAGTGATACGCAGTATTTT.

This clone was counted a single time. This chain joins TRBV6-5 and TRBJ1-1, with D perhaps TRBD1 (5 bases). V lost 5 bases and J 5 bases, leaving 15 bases between the germline ends. This CDR3 comprises 14 residues. CDR1 and CDR2 (germline): MNHEY, SVGAGI. The CDR3 DNA reads as TGTGCCAGCAGTACCGGAGGAGGGGTTACTGAAGCTTTCTTT. Protein product: CASSTGGGVTEAFF.

The J gene is TRBJ2-5, the V gene TRBV6-5; D is perhaps TRBD1 (5 bases). Germline V gene sequence: CDR1 MNHEY, CDR2 SVGAGI. V lost 2 bases, J lost 1 base, and 14 bases lay in between. CDR3 length equals 16 residues. DNA for the CDR3: TGTGCCAGCAGTTACCGGCCCGGGCAGGGCCAAGAGACCCAGTACTTC. Translation: CASSYRPGQGQETQYF.

The chain has TRBV2 and TRBJ1-1, with D tentatively TRBD1 (5 bases). CDR1 SNHLY and CDR2 FYNNEI come from the germline V gene. V shed 9 bases and J shed 5 bases, with 22 bases lying between them. The CDR3 runs to 15 residues. The CDR3 reads CARRGGSRSMTEAFF. The CDR3, as DNA: TGTGCCAGGAGGGGAGGGAGTAGGTCCATGACTGAAGCTTTCTTT.

This rearrangement joins TRBV9 to TRBJ2-7; 8 bases match TRBD1. Per the germline V gene, CDR1 is SGDLS and CDR2 is YYNGEE. The CDR3 is 13 residues long. J gave up 6 bases and V 3 bases, and 5 bases lay outside the gene matches. CDR3 sequence (DNA): TGTGCCAGCAGCGGGACAGGGCGACGCGAGCAGTACTTC. Protein sequence: CASSGTGRREQYF.

In this sample, this clone turned up once. The chain has TRBV20-1 and TRBJ2-7; TRBD2 aligns across 8 bases. The CDR3 extends over 15 amino acids. The V segment lost 3 bases and the J segment 0 bases; nucleotides outside the gene matches: 7. The germline V gene encodes CDR1 DFQATT and CDR2 SNEGSKA (reference sequence). The CDR3 DNA reads as TGCAGTGCTAGTCCTTACGGACTAGCCTCCTACGAGCAGTACTTC. As protein: CSASPYGLASYEQYF.

The rearrangement joins TRBV6-5 to TRBJ1-3; D possibly corresponds to TRBD1 (5 bases). Germline-derived CDR1 and CDR2 are MNHEY and SVGAGI. V lost 6 bases to trimming and J lost 0 bases, with 9 bases between them. This CDR3 region has 14 residues. CDR3 nucleotides: TGTGCCAGCAGCGCGACAGCCTCTGGAAACACCATATATTTT. This gives the protein CASSATASGNTIYF.

V is TRBV10-3 and J is TRBJ1-2; 9 positions agree with TRBD1. This CDR3 is built from 14 residues. The V segment lost 7 bases and the J segment 4 bases; nucleotides outside the gene matches: 7. Germline V gene sequence: CDR1 ENHRY, CDR2 SYGVKD. The CDR3 region has the DNA TGTGCCATCAACCCGGGACAGGGAACCTATGGCTACACCTTC. Encoded protein: CAINPGQGTYGYTF.

The chain joins TRBV7-9 to TRBJ1-3, with D perhaps matching TRBD1 (5 bases). Germline V gene data show CDR1 as SEHNR and CDR2 as FQNEAQ (reference sequence). V lost 3 bases and J 4 bases, leaving 13 bases between the germline ends. The CDR3 runs to 15 residues. As DNA, the CDR3 is TGTGCCAGCAGCTTTAAAGGGGCTTCGGGAAACACCATATATTTT. It encodes CASSFKGASGNTIYF.

The chain joins TRBV19 to TRBJ2-3; D may be TRBD2 (6 bases). CDR1 and CDR2 (germline): LNHDA, SQIVND (reference sequence). Trimming removed 3 bases at V and 0 bases at J, with 10 bases between. The CDR3 spans 15 residues. Here the CDR3 DNA reads TGTGCCAGTAGTATGGGACGGGAGAGCACAGATACGCAGTATTTT. It translates to CASSMGRESTDTQYF.

V usage is TRBV19 and J usage is TRBJ2-7; 7 bases map to TRBD1. V was clipped by 5 bases and J by 5 bases; unmatched bases: 3. The CDR3 is made up of 12 amino acids. The germline gives CDR1 LNHDA, CDR2 SQIVND (reference sequence). CDR3 coding DNA: TGTGCCAGTAGTGTGGGACAGCACGAGCAGTACTTC. Translating gives CASSVGQHEQYF.

This clone has a handful of counts. This chain joins TRBV5-4 and TRBJ2-3; 9 positions agree with TRBD1. J gave up 2 bases and V 3 bases, and 10 bases lay outside the gene matches. The CDR3 totals 17 residues. Germline CDR1 reads SGHNT; CDR2 reads YYREEE (reference sequence). The CDR3 protein is CASSSRSGTGHTDTQYF. CDR3 bases: TGTGCCAGCAGCTCTAGATCCGGGACAGGGCACACAGATACGCAGTATTTT.

CDR3 coding DNA: TGTGCCAGCAGCTTAAGACAGACCGTCGGCGGGAGCAGCACAGATACGCAGTATTTT. Protein sequence: CASSLRQTVGGSSTDTQYF. This sequence joins TRBV7-6 and TRBJ2-3; 7 positions match TRBD2. The germline V gene encodes CDR1 SGHVS and CDR2 FNYEAQ. The CDR3 spans 19 residues. V lost 2 bases and J lost 0; bases outside the gene matches: 14.

This chain connects TRBV4-2 to TRBJ2-1, with D possibly being TRBD1 (6 bases). Trimming took off 3 bases at V and 6 bases at J, with 18 bases between the two ends. CDR1 and CDR2 (germline): LGHNA, YNFKEQ. The CDR3 is made up of 16 amino acids. CDR3 DNA sequence: TGTGCCAGCAGCCAGGGCACCGGGACATACGGCAATGAGCAGTTCTTC. Amino acid sequence: CASSQGTGTYGNEQFF.

The J gene is TRBJ2-5, the V gene TRBV7-9; possible D gene TRBD2, 5 bases. Trimming shortened V by 6 bases and J by 4 bases, and 9 bases separated the two germline ends. The CDR3 length is 12 residues. Germline V gene sequence: CDR1 SEHNR, CDR2 FQNEAQ (reference sequence). The CDR3 is CASRSGLETQYF. The CDR3 DNA is TGTGCCAGCAGGTCGGGGTTAGAGACCCAGTACTTC.

The V and J genes are TRBV10-3 and TRBJ2-7; TRBD1 agrees at 7 bases. CDR1 is ENHRY, CDR2 SYGVKD, per germline. V lost 3 bases, J lost 3 bases, and 5 bases stayed unmatched. CDR3 length equals 14 residues. CDR3 protein: CAISDFRDSYEQYF. CDR3 sequence (DNA): TGTGCCATCAGTGACTTCCGGGACAGCTACGAGCAGTACTTC.

The chain is built from TRBV2 and TRBJ1-5, with TRBD1 identical over 7 bases. This CDR3 is 17 amino acids long. Looked up from germline, CDR1 is SNHLY and CDR2 is FYNNEI. V was clipped by 6 bases and J by 0 bases; unmatched bases: 11. CDR3 residues: CASRSGTVSDSNQPQHF. Written as DNA, the CDR3 is TGTGCCAGCAGATCCGGGACAGTGTCGGATAGCAATCAGCCCCAGCATTTT.

The V call is TRBV30, the J call TRBJ2-1; D is undetermined. V was clipped by 4 bases and J by 4 bases, with 8 bases between them. Looked up from germline, CDR1 is GTSNPN and CDR2 is SVGIG (reference sequence). The CDR3 extends over 12 amino acids. The CDR3 nucleotides read TGTGCCTGGAAGGAGAGGTACAATGAGCAGTTCTTC. Translation: CAWKERYNEQFF.

This chain joins TRBV5-8 and TRBJ1-6; 7 nucleotides line up with TRBD1. Trimming took 1 base from V and 9 from J; bases not matched to a gene: 7. This CDR3 has 15 amino acids. Germline V gene sequence: CDR1 SGHTS, CDR2 YDEGEE. CDR3: CASSLRYRGGSPLHF. DNA for the CDR3: TGTGCCAGCAGCTTGCGCTACAGGGGTGGTTCACCCCTCCACTTT.